A selection of T cell receptor beta chains follows, all from one sample in a study of T cell responses to AZD1222 COVID-19 vaccine. Clones were sequenced by immunoSEQ multiplex PCR, and TCRdb holds only the in-frame ones, with some missing. The table records under 150,000 clones, roughly 90% of them present only once. The sample was peripheral blood, taken 28 days after the second AZD1222 dose. These receptors all stem from an adult who received the AZD1222 COVID-19 vaccine. Each CDR3 is given with its conserved first and last residue. A D gene is named only where the DNA matches it firmly.

j_call | v_call | d_call | cdr3_nt | cdr3_aa
TRBJ2-3 | TRBV7-3 | TRBD2 | TGTGCCAGCAGTCTAGCGGGAGGAAGCACAGATACGCAGTATTTT | CASSLAGGSTDTQYF
TRBJ1-1 | TRBV3-1/TRBV3-2 | NA | TGTGCCAGCAGCCTTACCACAGGGCCTGAAGCTTTCTTT | CASSLTTGPEAFF
TRBJ1-5 | TRBV19 | TRBD1 | TGTGCCAGTAGTGTTCCGGGACAGGGAGGACAGCCCCAGCATTTT | CASSVPGQGGQPQHF
TRBJ2-7 | TRBV29-1 | NA | TGCAGCGCCGACGGGGGGCTGGGGGAGCAGTACTTC | CSADGGLGEQYF
TRBJ1-4 | TRBV5-1 | TRBD1 | TGCGCCAGCACCCTCGTTGGGACAGGGGGCGATGAAAAACTGTTTTTT | CASTLVGTGGDEKLFF
TRBJ2-2 | TRBV6-1 | TRBD1 | TGTGCCAGCAGTGGAAGGGGGCCCTCGAACACCGGGGAGCTGTTTTTT | CASSGRGPSNTGELFF
TRBJ1-2 | TRBV6-5 | NA | TGTGCCAGCAGCCCAGACACGGGCTATGGCTACACCTTC | CASSPDTGYGYTF
TRBJ1-5 | TRBV5-4 | TRBD1 | TGTGCCAGCAGCTACGGGACAGGGGGCAATCAGCCCCAGCATTTT | CASSYGTGGNQPQHF
TRBJ1-5 | TRBV6-1 | NA | TGTGCCAGCAGTGAAGCTCCCGGGGGGTACAATCAGCCCCAGCATTTT | CASSEAPGGYNQPQHF
TRBJ1-2 | TRBV11-3 | TRBD1 | TGTGCCAGCAGCGCCCGGGTGGTGAGGGGGCCTAACTATGGCTACACCTTC | CASSARVVRGPNYGYTF
TRBJ2-4 | TRBV28 | NA | TGTGCCAGCAGTGTTTGGCTAGCCAAAAACATTCAGTACTTC | CASSVWLAKNIQYF
TRBJ1-3 | TRBV11-2 | NA | TGTGCCAGCAGCCGCATTCGGGCCTCTGGAAACACCATATATTTT | CASSRIRASGNTIYF
TRBJ2-3 | TRBV5-1 | TRBD2 | TGCGCCAGCAGCTTGGTGCGACTAGCGGGATTGGCAGATACGCAGTATTTT | CASSLVRLAGLADTQYF
TRBJ1-1 | TRBV9 | NA | TGTGCCAGCAGCGTAGAAGGACAGAACACTGAAGCTTTCTTT | CASSVEGQNTEAFF
TRBJ1-2 | TRBV9 | NA | TGTGCCAGCAGCCCGACAGATGATACTTCCTATGGCTACACCTTC | CASSPTDDTSYGYTF
TRBJ1-1 | TRBV18 | NA | TGTGCCAGCTCACGGACAGAAGCCAAGCCCACTGAAGCTTTCTTT | CASSRTEAKPTEAFF
TRBJ1-2 | TRBV12-3/TRBV12-4 | NA | TGTGCCAGCAGTTATGGGGAATATGGCTACACCTTC | CASSYGEYGYTF
TRBJ2-3 | TRBV29-1 | NA | TGCAGCGTTCCAGCGGCAGATACGCAGTATTTT | CSVPAADTQYF
TRBJ1-5 | TRBV28 | NA | TGTGCCAGCAGTTTACCCCCCCCCTATAGCAATCAGCCCCAGCATTTT | CASSLPPPYSNQPQHF
TRBJ2-1 | TRBV6-2/TRBV6-3 | NA | TGTGCCAGCAGTTACTCGAGTCTAGTCAATGAGCAGTTCTTC | CASSYSSLVNEQFF
TRBJ2-5 | TRBV10-1 | TRBD2 | TGCGCCAGCAGTGAGGCGGGGGTGGAGACCCAGTACTTC | CASSEAGVETQYF